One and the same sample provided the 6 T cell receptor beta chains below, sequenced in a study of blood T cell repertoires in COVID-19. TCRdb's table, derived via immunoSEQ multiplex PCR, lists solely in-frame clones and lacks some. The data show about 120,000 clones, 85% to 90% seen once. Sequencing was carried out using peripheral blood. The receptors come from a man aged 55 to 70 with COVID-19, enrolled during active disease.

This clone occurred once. CDR3 sequence: CASSSDRGNTIYF. The DNA for the CDR3 is TGTGCCAGCAGTTCGGACAGGGGAAACACCATATATTTT. V usage is TRBV7-3 and J usage is TRBJ1-3; 7 nucleotides match TRBD1. V lost 6 bases and J lost 4; bases outside the gene matches: 3. CDR3 size: 13 residues. Germline CDR1 and CDR2: SGHTA and FQGTGA.

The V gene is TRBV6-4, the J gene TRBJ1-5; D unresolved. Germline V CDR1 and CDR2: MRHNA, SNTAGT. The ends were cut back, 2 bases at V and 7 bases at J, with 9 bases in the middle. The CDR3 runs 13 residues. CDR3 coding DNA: TGTGCCAGCAGTGACAGCCCGGGGCAGCCCCAGCATTTT. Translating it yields CASSDSPGQPQHF.

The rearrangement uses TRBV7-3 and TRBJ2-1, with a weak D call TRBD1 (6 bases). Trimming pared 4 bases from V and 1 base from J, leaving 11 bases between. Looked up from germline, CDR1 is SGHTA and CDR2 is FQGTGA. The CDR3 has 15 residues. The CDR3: CASSSRGISYNEQFF. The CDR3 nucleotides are TGTGCCAGCAGCTCTAGGGGGATTTCCTACAATGAGCAGTTCTTC.

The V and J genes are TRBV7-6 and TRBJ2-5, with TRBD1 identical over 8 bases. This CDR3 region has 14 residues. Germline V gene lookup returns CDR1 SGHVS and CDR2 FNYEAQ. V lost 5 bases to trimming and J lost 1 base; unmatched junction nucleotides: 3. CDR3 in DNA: TGTGCCAGCAGCCTTACAGGGGGCCAAGAGACCCAGTACTTC. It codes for CASSLTGGQETQYF.

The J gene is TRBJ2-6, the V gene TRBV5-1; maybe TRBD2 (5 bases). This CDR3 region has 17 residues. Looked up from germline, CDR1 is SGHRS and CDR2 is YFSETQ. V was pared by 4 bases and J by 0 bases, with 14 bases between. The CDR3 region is CASSLYPGSSGANVLTF. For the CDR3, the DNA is TGCGCCAGCAGCCTCTACCCGGGGAGCTCTGGGGCCAACGTCCTGACTTTC. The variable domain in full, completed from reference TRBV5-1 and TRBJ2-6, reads KAGVTQTPRYLIKTRGQQVTLSCSPISGHRSVSWYQQTPGQGLQFLFEYFSETQRNKGNFPGRFSGRQFSNSRSEMNVSTLELGDSALYLCASSLYPGSSGANVLTFGAGSRLTVL.

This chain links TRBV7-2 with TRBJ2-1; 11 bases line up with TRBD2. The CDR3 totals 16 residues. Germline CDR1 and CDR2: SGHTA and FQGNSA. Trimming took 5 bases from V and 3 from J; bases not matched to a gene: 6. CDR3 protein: CASSAQTSGDYNEQFF. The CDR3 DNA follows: TGTGCCAGCAGCGCGCAGACTAGCGGGGACTACAATGAGCAGTTCTTC.